This T cell receptor beta chain appears in the sequencing data of a study of blood T cell repertoires in COVID-19. About the study: Italy, Spain and the United States were the sources of the convalescent and acute COVID-19 samples. From T cells, B-cell-depleted T cells, or PBMCs came the material, which was cDNA or gDNA.

Original data processing: Researchers report that nucleated cell counts were estimated from reference gene primer amplification. Clones were sequenced by immunoSEQ multiplex PCR, and TCRdb holds only the in-frame ones, with some missing. The DNA was the basis for D and trimming; V, J and clone size are from that table. The data contain roughly 170,000 clones, approximately 86% of them singletons. V gave up 3 bases and J gave up 5 bases, with 10 bases separating them. There are 13 residues in the CDR3. Germline V CDR1 and CDR2: SEHNR, FQNEAQ (reference sequence). The V call is TRBV7-9, the J call TRBJ1-1, with D perhaps matching TRBD1 (5 bases). The TCR comes from a man aged 40-50 years with active or convalescent COVID-19. What was sequenced was peripheral blood. The DNA of the CDR3 is TGTGCCAGCAGCTTTGACCAGGGAACTGAAGCTTTCTTT. Translating it yields CASSFDQGTEAFF.